The sequence of this T cell receptor beta chain was determined in a study of Graves' ophthalmopathy and Graves' hyperthyroidism. Regarding the study as a whole: In blood appeared most of the expanded thyroid clonotypes whose frequency exceeded 0.001. In predicting ophthalmopathy progression, the model reached nearly 71% sensitivity and 72.22% specificity.

Beta-chain TCR CDR3 regions were amplified from RNA transcripts. Second-round multiplex PCR followed a first-round RT-PCR using HTBI primers. TCRdb recomputed calls from the multiplex PCR reads with MiXCR, one row per CDR3 protein. The sample consists of under 800,000 distinct CDR3 sequences, over 20% of them appearing once. The authors defined stable hyperthyroidism as no ophthalmopathy within 18 months of follow-up. Establishment of the diagnosis relied upon clinical symptoms, serum thyroxine, TRAb, thyroid ultrasound and orbital computed tomography. On this clonotype: Its antigen is not identified.

The germline V and J ends were trimmed by 8 bases and 0 bases, with 20 bases remaining between them. Germline CDR1 is MDHEN and CDR2 is SYDVKM. The CDR3 has 18 residues. The V and J genes are TRBV28 and TRBJ2-6; D might be TRBD1 or TRBD2, each matching 5 bases. The sample consisted of peripheral blood. This TCR was sampled from a woman between 18 and 29 years old with stable Graves' hyperthyroidism. Some clones in this sample may be carry-over from other donors' samples. Here the CDR3 reads CASAYPGAFGSGANVLTF. In DNA, the CDR3 is TGTGCCAGCGCCTACCCCGGGGCCTTCGGCTCTGGGGCCAACGTCCTGACTTTC.